The present T cell receptor (beta chain) was sequenced within a study of chemoradiotherapy in HPV16-positive cancers. Measured with immunoSEQ multiplex PCR; TCRdb has only the in-frame clones, and not every one. The data hold roughly 23,000 clones, with approximately 90% observed a single time. Trimming took off 6 bases at V and 10 bases at J, with 16 bases between the two ends. The length of the CDR3 is 14 residues. Per the germline V gene, CDR1 is MDHEN and CDR2 is SYDVKM. The receptor was isolated from a human donor with HPV-associated anogenital cancer. The chain couples TRBV28 to TRBJ1-6, with D perhaps TRBD1 (6 bases). The sample consisted of blood, taken from a patient who underwent chemoradiotherapy. The CDR3 bases are TGTGCCAGCAGGGTGTCAGGGGCGCGATCACCCCTCCACTTT. This sequence encodes CASRVSGARSPLHF.